The clone carrying this T cell receptor beta chain was seen ten or more times. J lost 6 bases, V lost 0 bases, and 6 bases had no gene match. The germline V gene encodes CDR1 DFQATT and CDR2 SNEGSKA (reference sequence). The CDR3 sequence is 15 residues long. These data are taken from a study of early T cells in non-severe SARS-CoV-2 infection. About the research overall: Alpha and beta chains were unpaired, from unsorted whole-blood bulk RNA.

Each CDR3 protein gets one entry after TCRdb re-called the 5' RACE reads with MiXCR. The sample yields about 48,000 distinct CDR3 sequences, roughly 13% seen once. The receptor was derived from an adult who was a healthcare worker with PCR-confirmed SARS-CoV-2 infection or an uninfected control (not recorded which). The specimen sequenced was whole blood. The chain has TRBV20-1 and TRBJ2-1; 9 nucleotides agree with TRBD2. The CDR3 sequence is CSARDSSGRSNEQFF. Written as DNA, the CDR3 is TGCAGTGCTAGAGATTCCAGCGGGAGGTCCAATGAGCAGTTCTTC.